This is a list of T cell receptor beta chains from one sample in a study of shared clonotypes between healthy human individuals. Profiled with immunoSEQ multiplex PCR; TCRdb holds only in-frame clones, not every one. The profile shows approximately 110,000 clones, just over 65% of them singletons. The sample was memory CD8+ T cells sorted from blood. These receptors originate from a woman aged 30 to 39 in good health. CDR3s include the opening cysteine and the closing phenylalanine or tryptophan. D genes are given only for firm matches. Clone size is not always given. Where it is, it says once, few, many or a class for expanded clones.

size	J	V	D	CDR3	DNA
.	TRBJ2-2	TRBV5-4	.	CASSLWGAGELFF	TGTGCCAGCAGCTTGTGGGGGGCCGGGGAGCTGTTTTTT
few	TRBJ1-2	TRBV5-1	.	CASSFDSNYGYTF	TGCGCCAGCAGCTTCGATTCTAACTATGGCTACACCTTC
many	TRBJ2-7	TRBV9	.	CASSVGTGSSYEQYF	TGTGCCAGCAGCGTAGGGACCGGTAGCTCCTACGAGCAGTACTTC
.	TRBJ2-7	TRBV28	TRBD1	CASSSVRQGVYEQYF	TGTGCCAGCAGTTCGGTACGACAGGGGGTCTACGAGCAGTACTTC
few	TRBJ2-1	TRBV4-1	.	CASSQDRHLNEQFF	TGCGCCAGCAGCCAAGATCGCCACCTCAATGAGCAGTTCTTC
.	TRBJ2-1	TRBV28	TRBD2	CASSLWTSGDEQFF	TGTGCCAGCAGTTTATGGACTAGCGGCGATGAGCAGTTCTTC
many	TRBJ2-7	TRBV10-2	.	CASSESGRASEQYF	TGCGCCAGCAGTGAGTCAGGCAGGGCGTCTGAGCAGTACTTC
.	TRBJ2-2	TRBV4-1	.	CASSQDRTGSGELFF	TGCGCCAGCAGCCAAGATCGGACGGGATCCGGGGAGCTGTTTTTT
.	TRBJ2-5	TRBV19	TRBD2	CASSIISGRSRETQYF	TGTGCCAGTAGTATTATTAGCGGGAGAAGTCGAGAGACCCAGTACTTC
.	TRBJ2-3	TRBV29-1	.	CSVLSVDTQYF	TGCAGCGTTCTATCCGTAGATACGCAGTATTTT
.	TRBJ2-7	TRBV9	TRBD1	CASSGNDRTGGYEQYF	TGTGCCAGCAGCGGGAACGACCGGACAGGGGGCTACGAGCAGTACTTC
.	TRBJ2-5	TRBV4-2	.	CASSQDGAGTQETQYF	TGTGCCAGCAGCCAAGATGGGGCAGGAACCCAAGAGACCCAGTACTTC
many	TRBJ1-2	TRBV2	.	CASIRGLKYYTF	TGTGCCAGCATTCGGGGGCTGAAGTACTACACCTTC
.	TRBJ2-1	TRBV5-6	.	CASSSTNYNEQFF	TGTGCCAGCAGCTCGACTAACTACAATGAGCAGTTCTTC
many	TRBJ1-2	TRBV4-2	.	CASSQGEGPNYGYTF	TGTGCCAGCAGCCAAGGGGAGGGCCCCAACTATGGCTACACCTTC